The 10 T cell receptor beta chains in this list originate from one sample, sequenced in a study of cytomegalovirus exposure and HLA in healthy donors. PCR employed 60 Vbeta and 13 Jbeta primers. Method: immunoSEQ multiplex PCR; TCRdb's copy keeps in-frame clones and lacks some. This sample has some 66,000 clones, with roughly 80% found just once. Specimen: PBMCs. Receptor source: a man aged 60 to 69 in good health and CMV-seropositive.

This clone has a handful of counts. V gene TRBV14 combines with J gene TRBJ1-2; 7 nucleotides align to TRBD1. V was clipped by 4 bases and J by 6 bases; unmatched bases: 8. Germline V lookup: CDR1 SGHDN, CDR2 FVKESK. This CDR3 spans 14 amino acids. In DNA form, the CDR3 reads TGTGCCAGCAGCCCCCGGACAGGAACCGATGGCTACACCTTC. Protein sequence: CASSPRTGTDGYTF.

This clone was seen more than once but under ten times. The V and J genes are TRBV7-9 and TRBJ2-3; 7 bases align to TRBD1. CDR3 length: 15 amino acids. The germline gives CDR1 SEHNR, CDR2 FQNEAQ (reference sequence). Losses at the gene ends were 5 bases for V and 2 bases for J; bases not matched to a gene: 7. The DNA for the CDR3 is TGTGCCAGCAGCACCAGGGACAGCAACACAGATACGCAGTATTTT. It encodes CASSTRDSNTDTQYF.

CDR3 sequence reads: CASSIAKATYGYTF. The CDR3 nucleotides read TGTGCCAGTAGTATAGCGAAAGCTACCTATGGCTACACCTTC. The genes are TRBV19 and TRBJ1-2, with D unclear. V lost 1 base and J 4 bases, leaving 10 bases between the germline ends. The germline V gene encodes CDR1 LNHDA and CDR2 SQIVND (reference sequence). The CDR3 length is 14 residues.

The chain has TRBV6-1 and TRBJ1-4; 9 nucleotides agree with TRBD1. The V segment lost 1 base and the J segment 8 bases; nucleotides outside the gene matches: 2. The CDR3 consists of 14 residues. Germline V lookup: CDR1 MNHNS, CDR2 SASEGT. The CDR3 DNA is TGTGCCAGCAGTGAAGGGGGACAGGGAGAAAAACTGTTTTTT. It is translated as CASSEGGQGEKLFF.

The gene calls are TRBV19 and TRBJ1-1; 7 bases fit TRBD1. The germline V gene has CDR1 LNHDA and CDR2 SQIVND (reference sequence). This CDR3 comprises 12 residues. V was clipped by 5 bases and J by 9 bases; unmatched bases: 6. The CDR3 protein is CASSPARGQAFF. CDR3 nucleotide sequence: TGTGCCAGTAGTCCCGCGAGGGGGCAAGCTTTCTTT.

The chain is built from TRBV7-8 and TRBJ1-1, with D tentatively TRBD1 (5 bases). The CDR3 extends over 14 amino acids. Germline-derived CDR1 and CDR2 are SGHVS and FQNEAQ. Trimming pared 2 bases from V and 0 bases from J, leaving 7 bases between. CDR3 nucleotide sequence: TGTGCCAGCAGCTTAAGCAGGGTGAACACTGAAGCTTTCTTT. It is translated as CASSLSRVNTEAFF.

The V gene is TRBV5-1, the J gene TRBJ2-1, with D perhaps matching TRBD2 (5 bases). With 1 base removed from V and 4 bases from J, the gap between germline ends came to 6 bases. The CDR3 runs to 13 residues. Per the germline V gene, CDR1 is SGHRS and CDR2 is YFSETQ. DNA for the CDR3: TGCGCCAGCAGCTTGTCGGGGTACAATGAGCAGTTCTTC. Its protein product is CASSLSGYNEQFF.

The V gene is TRBV18, the J gene TRBJ1-1, with D possibly TRBD1 on 6 matching bases. The CDR3 spans 14 residues. The V and J ends lost 4 bases and 1 base respectively, with 10 bases between them. CDR1 is KGHSH, CDR2 LQKENI, per germline. CDR3 in DNA: TGTGCCAGCTCACGTGGACAGAAGAACACTGAAGCTTTCTTT. Its protein is CASSRGQKNTEAFF.

This clone has a handful of counts. The chain uses TRBV6-1 and TRBJ2-5, with a weak D call TRBD1 (6 bases). Germline assignment: CDR1 MNHNS and CDR2 SASEGT. The CDR3 extends over 13 amino acids. With 8 bases removed from V and 5 bases from J, the gap between germline ends came to 15 bases. The CDR3 reads CASYRARGETQYF. CDR3 DNA: TGTGCCAGCTACAGGGCTAGAGGGGAGACCCAGTACTTC.

The rearrangement uses TRBV6-5 and TRBJ2-7, with 8 bases identical to TRBD1. CDR1 is MNHEY, CDR2 SVGAGI, per germline. J gave up 4 bases and V 2 bases, and 1 base lay outside the gene matches. The CDR3 is 13 residues long. The CDR3 nucleotides are TGTGCCAGCAGTTACGACAGGGGTTACGAGCAGTACTTC. It is translated as CASSYDRGYEQYF.